This T cell receptor (beta chain) was captured in a study of human T cells and chemical hapten exposure. Overall study findings and caveats: Expanded TCRs grouped into significantly more large CDR3 similarity clusters than controls produced.

CDR3 length: 16 residues. Germline CDR1 reads MDHEN; CDR2 reads SYDVKM. V gave up 4 bases and J gave up 8 bases; unmatched junction bases: 13. Time point given: patch test 3, about 24 weeks after DPC sensitization. Treatment denoted: therapeutic diphenylcyclopropenone sensitization with weekly scalp DPC. Total RNA was extracted from unfractionated whole blood. For this clonotype: The antigen is not known.

The library gave individual cDNA molecules unique molecular identifiers. TCRdb recomputed calls from the RACE reads with MiXCR, one row per CDR3 protein. This sample has roughly 200,000 distinct CDR3 sequences, with approximately 24% found just once. This clonotype was obtained from a woman in her forties with alopecia areata. Some clones in this sample may be carry-over from other donors' samples. This specimen consisted of whole blood, obtained in connection with sensitization to the hapten diphenylcyclopropenone (DPC). The chain combines TRBV28 with TRBJ2-1; 8 bases fit TRBD1. CDR3 DNA: TGTGCCAGCAGTTCAGACCGGACAGGGTTTGGCGATGAGCAGTTCTTC. Its translation: CASSSDRTGFGDEQFF.